One and the same sample provided the 15 T cell receptor beta chains below, sequenced in a study of control samples from healthy donors and cancer patients. This table comes from immunoSEQ multiplex PCR, and its TCRdb copy is limited to in-frame clones, with some not included. The sample consists of roughly 400,000 clones, about nine tenths of them appearing once. Sequenced sample: PBMCs. All receptors come from a man aged 40-49 years with head and neck cancer.

J is TRBJ1-3 and V is TRBV11-2; maybe TRBD1 (6 bases). The V and J ends lost 4 bases and 2 bases respectively, with 12 bases between them. Germline V gives CDR1 SGHAT, CDR2 FQNNGV. CDR3 length: 15 amino acids. CDR3 sequence reads: CASSSSGGPGNTIYF. In nucleotides, the CDR3 is TGTGCCAGCAGCTCATCTGGGGGGCCTGGAAACACCATATATTTT. Looking up the rest from reference TRBV11-2 and TRBJ1-3 gives the full variable domain: EAGVAQSPRYKIIEKRQSVAFWCNPISGHATLYWYQQILGQGPKLLIQFQNNGVVDDSQLPKDRFSAERLKGVDSTLKIQPAKLEDSAVYLCASSSSGGPGNTIYFGEGSWLTVV.

V is TRBV4-3 and J is TRBJ2-7, with D hard to call. The CDR3 is 13 amino acids. Trimming removed 0 bases from V and 4 bases from J, with 7 bases in between. Germline CDR1 reads LGHNA; CDR2 reads YSLEER. The DNA for the CDR3 is TGCGCCAGCAGCCAAGAACGCGGATACGAGCAGTACTTC. Residues: CASSQERGYEQYF.

J is TRBJ2-1 and V is TRBV11-3; 9 bases are shared with TRBD2. CDR1 and CDR2 from the germline V gene are SGHNT and YENEEA. The CDR3 covers 15 residues. V shed 1 base, J shed 6 bases, and the junction held 4 bases outside the gene matches. The CDR3 loop reads CASSLGSGRTNEQFF. The DNA for the CDR3 is TGTGCCAGCAGCTTAGGTAGCGGGAGAACCAATGAGCAGTTCTTC. Combining the CDR3 with reference TRBV11-3 and TRBJ2-1 gives the whole variable domain EAGVVQSPRYKIIEKKQPVAFWCNPISGHNTLYWYLQNLGQGPELLIRYENEEAVDDSQLPKDRFSAERLKGVDSTLKIQPAELGDSAVYLCASSLGSGRTNEQFFGPGTRLTVL.

J is TRBJ2-1 and V is TRBV28, with 14 bases lining up with TRBD2. Trimming removed 6 bases from V and 8 bases from J; junction bases left unmatched: 15. CDR1 and CDR2 (germline): MDHEN, SYDVKM. The CDR3 length is 18 residues. The CDR3: CASSRLAGGPILSYEQFF. Here the CDR3 DNA reads TGTGCCAGCAGCAGACTAGCGGGAGGGCCGATTTTAAGCTATGAGCAGTTCTTC.

Regarding this clone: Distinct nucleotide sequences in the sample also encode this CDR3. This chain joins TRBV28 and TRBJ2-3; no firm D call. The CDR3 is 10 amino acids. Germline assignment: CDR1 MDHEN and CDR2 SYDVKM. Deletions cut 6 bases from V and 5 bases from J, with 3 bases between. CDR3 DNA: TGTGCCAGCAGCTTAGATACGCAGTATTTT. It encodes CASSLDTQYF.

The chain joins TRBV28 to TRBJ1-1; tentatively, D is TRBD1 (5 bases). V was shortened by 6 bases and J by 3 bases, with 14 bases between the two germline ends. The germline V gene encodes CDR1 MDHEN and CDR2 SYDVKM. This CDR3 has 14 residues. The CDR3 nucleotides are TGTGCCAGCAGAGGGGACCGCCGGGACACTGAAGCTTTCTTT. Amino acid sequence: CASRGDRRDTEAFF.

In the case of this clone: Additional DNA sequences in this sample encode the identical CDR3. V and J are TRBV5-1 and TRBJ1-3; D possibly corresponds to TRBD1 (6 bases). In germline, CDR1 is SGHRS, CDR2 YFSETQ. Trimming took off 0 bases at V and 0 bases at J, with 7 bases between the two ends. CDR3 size: 15 residues. Here the CDR3 DNA reads TGCGCCAGCAGCTTGGAGGGGGGCTCTGGAAACACCATATATTTT. Translated, it gives CASSLEGGSGNTIYF.

The chain is built from TRBV28 and TRBJ1-1; a possible D gene is TRBD1 (6 bases). The CDR3 length is 15 residues. The ends were cut back, 5 bases at V and 2 bases at J, with 15 bases in the middle. Germline CDR1 is MDHEN and CDR2 is SYDVKM. CDR3 bases: TGTGCCAGCAGTCTACACACGGACAGCAACACTGAAGCTTTCTTT. Residues: CASSLHTDSNTEAFF.

The chain employs TRBV7-8 and TRBJ2-5; D is ambiguous. CDR1 is SGHVS, CDR2 FQNEAQ, per germline. Trimming cost V 1 base and J 5 bases, with 11 bases left between them. The CDR3 totals 14 residues. The CDR3, as DNA: TGTGCCAGCAGCTTAGGCCCGCTCCGGGAGACCCAGTACTTC. This sequence encodes CASSLGPLRETQYF. The full variable domain, completed using reference TRBV7-8 and TRBJ2-5, is GAGVSQSPRYKVAKRGQDVALRCDPISGHVSLFWYQQALGQGPEFLTYFQNEAQLDKSGLPSDRFFAERPEGSVSTLKIQRTQQEDSAVYLCASSLGPLRETQYFGPGTRLLVL.

V and J are TRBV9 and TRBJ2-6; D might be TRBD2 (5 bases). This CDR3 has 16 amino acids. CDR1 and CDR2 (germline): SGDLS, YYNGEE. V gave up 6 bases and J gave up 3 bases, with 16 bases separating them. The CDR3, as DNA: TGTGCCAGCACCCTAAACCGGGAAGGTGGGGCCAACGTCCTGACTTTC. Protein sequence: CASTLNREGGANVLTF.

V is TRBV3-1 (or the pseudogene TRBV3-2) and J is TRBJ2-7, with TRBD2 identical over 7 bases. The germline gives CDR1 LGHDT, CDR2 YNNKEL (reference sequence). V lost 0 bases to trimming and J lost 2 bases; unmatched junction nucleotides: 7. The CDR3 is made up of 16 amino acids. CDR3 sequence (DNA): TGTGCCAGCAGCCAAGACGGAGCGGGATGGACCTACGAGCAGTACTTC. It specifies CASSQDGAGWTYEQYF.

In this sample, this clone turned up once. The V gene is TRBV4-3, the J gene TRBJ2-2; TRBD1 matches at 7 bases. The CDR3 consists of 19 residues. Germline CDR1 LGHNA, CDR2 YSLEER. V gave up 0 bases and J gave up 0 bases; unmatched junction bases: 10. Written as DNA, the CDR3 is TGCGCCAGCAGCCAAGAGTCCGGGCAGGGGGTCCCGAACACCGGGGAGCTGTTTTTT. It encodes CASSQESGQGVPNTGELFF.

The sample holds one count of this clone. This chain connects TRBV5-1 to TRBJ1-6; D not resolved. CDR3 length: 15 amino acids. The germline V gene encodes CDR1 SGHRS and CDR2 YFSETQ. V lost 4 bases and J lost 5, with 13 bases in between. CDR3 coding DNA: TGCGCCAGCAGCGGTTCCCCGGCGGATAATTCACCCCTCCACTTT. This sequence encodes CASSGSPADNSPLHF. Filled out from reference TRBV5-1 and TRBJ1-6, the complete variable domain reads KAGVTQTPRYLIKTRGQQVTLSCSPISGHRSVSWYQQTPGQGLQFLFEYFSETQRNKGNFPGRFSGRQFSNSRSEMNVSTLELGDSALYLCASSGSPADNSPLHFGNGTRLTVT.

This clone showed up just a few times. The J gene is TRBJ2-7, the V gene TRBV6-5; tentative D call: TRBD2 (6 bases). The CDR3 runs to 14 residues. The germline CDR1 and CDR2 sequences are MNHEY and SVGAGI. Trimming took off 6 bases at V and 5 bases at J, with 17 bases between the two ends. This CDR3 reads CASSPGALEDEQYF. The CDR3 DNA is TGTGCCAGCAGCCCGGGAGCCTTGGAGGACGAGCAGTACTTC.

V usage is TRBV5-8 and J usage is TRBJ2-1; D is perhaps TRBD2 (7 bases). Trimming took off 2 bases at V and 9 bases at J, with 12 bases between the two ends. CDR1 is SGHTS and CDR2 is YDEGEE in the germline V gene. The CDR3 is 13 amino acids. CDR3 DNA sequence: TGTGCCAGCAGCTTATACAGGGAGGGTGAGCAGTTCTTC. Translation gives CASSLYREGEQFF.